These 8 T cell receptor beta chains originate from one sample sequenced in a study of T cells in Graves' hyperthyroidism and ophthalmopathy. It was RNA transcripts that yielded the amplified TCR beta CDR3 regions. The HTBI primer set was used in a first-round RT-PCR of the TCR CDR3. Each CDR3 protein gets one entry after TCRdb re-called the multiplex PCR reads with MiXCR. The table shows some 98,000 distinct CDR3 sequences, with around 42% occurring only once. Source material: peripheral blood or thyroid tissue (not recorded which). These receptors all stem from a woman aged 25 to 39 with Graves' hyperthyroidism.

CDR3: CASSPTSNGELFF. CDR3 nucleotide sequence: TGTGCCAGCAGTCCAACTAGCAACGGGGAGCTGTTTTTT. The chain combines TRBV6-6 with TRBJ2-2; D possibly corresponds to TRBD2 (6 bases). Germline-derived CDR1 and CDR2 are MNHNY and SVGAGI (reference sequence). The CDR3 length is 13 residues. The V end was cut by 5 bases, the J end by 7 bases, with 11 bases between.

CDR3 DNA sequence: TGCAGTGCTACGCGCCAGACAGGGGAGGCTGCTTTCTTT. Translation gives CSATRQTGEAAFF. This chain uses TRBV20-1 with TRBJ2-5, with TRBD1 identical over 8 bases. The J call is uncertain, as TRBJ1-1 better fits the DNA end. The germline V gene has CDR1 DFQATT and CDR2 SNEGSKA (reference sequence). The CDR3 sequence is 13 residues long.

V gene TRBV19 combines with J gene TRBJ1-6; D is undetermined. Trimming removed 1 base at V and 8 bases at J, with 12 bases between. Germline CDR1 is LNHDA and CDR2 is SQIVND (reference sequence). The CDR3 is 15 amino acids. CDR3 sequence reads: CASSIVQRIDSPLHF. For the CDR3, the DNA is TGTGCCAGTAGTATAGTACAGAGGATCGATTCACCCCTCCACTTT.

This clonotype appeared many times. This chain joins TRBV20-1 and TRBJ2-7, with D maybe TRBD2 (5 bases). Germline CDR1 and CDR2: DFQATT and SNEGSKA (reference sequence). This CDR3 contains 13 residues. V shed 1 base and J shed 9 bases, with 16 bases lying between them. CDR3: CSARAGSPKGQYF. CDR3 nucleotides: TGCAGTGCTAGAGCGGGATCCCCGAAGGGGCAGTACTTC.

The J gene is TRBJ2-7, the V gene TRBV9, with TRBD2 identical over 13 bases. Germline V lookup: CDR1 SGDLS, CDR2 YYNGEE. The CDR3 extends over 14 amino acids. After removal of 7 bases from V and 6 bases from J, the junction contained 7 bases not matched to a gene. The CDR3: CASSPGTSGVEQYF. In DNA, the CDR3 is TGTGCCAGCTCCCCCGGGACTAGCGGGGTCGAGCAGTACTTC.

Many counts were recorded for this clonotype. The V gene is TRBV14, the J gene TRBJ1-1; D is uncertain. The CDR3 spans 15 residues. Germline CDR1 is SGHDN and CDR2 is FVKESK. The V and J ends lost 3 bases and 2 bases respectively, with 13 bases between them. In DNA form, the CDR3 reads TGTGCCAGCAGCCACCTCCTCCGGGGAAACACTGAAGCTTTCTTT. Encoded protein: CASSHLLRGNTEAFF.

The rearrangement uses TRBV13 and TRBJ1-4; no definite D call. The V and J ends lost 3 bases and 10 bases respectively, with 15 bases between them. In germline, CDR1 is PRHDT, CDR2 FYEKMQ (reference sequence). The CDR3 is 14 amino acids. CDR3 in DNA: TGTGCCAGCAGCTTGGGCTCAGGCTATGGAAAACTGTTTTTT. It yields the protein CASSLGSGYGKLFF.

This clonotype was seen at least ten times. The rearrangement links TRBV12-3 or TRBV12-4 to TRBJ2-5; perhaps D is TRBD1 or TRBD2 (5 bases each). The CDR3 runs to 12 residues. V was cut by 8 bases and J by 5 bases, with 12 bases left in between. In nucleotides, the CDR3 is TGTGCCAGCGGATCCGGGGCGGAGACCCAGTACTTC. This translates into CASGSGAETQYF.